One sample yielded the 27 T cell receptor beta chains listed below, sequenced in a study of a mutant IDH1 vaccine in newly diagnosed glioma. These receptors have no identified antigens. Sample time point: week 23, last vaccination. Topical imiquimod accompanied each vaccine dose, which consisted of 300 ug of mutant IDH1 20-mer peptide. Generated by immunoSEQ multiplex PCR, the TCRdb table keeps only in-frame clones and is missing some. The sample consists of approximately 70,000 clones, 75% to 90% of them appearing once. The sequences come from PBMCs, collected from a glioma patient whose treatment included an IDH1 peptide vaccine. The source is a man between 18 and 29 years old with glioma.

The gene calls are TRBV7-3 and TRBJ2-5, with D tentatively TRBD1 (6 bases). This CDR3 is built from 15 residues. V was pared by 5 bases and J by 2 bases, with 15 bases between. Germline lookup yields CDR1 SGHTA and CDR2 FQGTGA. CDR3: CASSRETGFQETQYF. CDR3 DNA sequence: TGTGCCAGCAGCCGTGAGACAGGTTTTCAAGAGACCCAGTACTTC.

V usage is TRBV28 and J usage is TRBJ2-2, with TRBD2 as a possible D gene (6 bases). CDR3 size: 14 residues. Per the germline V gene, CDR1 is MDHEN and CDR2 is SYDVKM. Trimming cost V 6 bases and J 4 bases, with 12 bases left between them. The CDR3 loop reads CASSPGGFTGELFF. The DNA for the CDR3 is TGTGCCAGCAGCCCCGGGGGATTCACCGGGGAGCTGTTTTTT.

The V call is TRBV9, the J call TRBJ2-3, with 11 bases identical to TRBD1. CDR1 and CDR2 (germline): SGDLS, YYNGEE. With 0 bases clipped from V and 5 bases from J, the junction kept 5 bases outside the gene matches. The CDR3 is made up of 16 amino acids. As DNA, the CDR3 is TGTGCCAGCAGCGTAGACCGGACAGGGGGCAGAGATACGCAGTATTTT. Its protein is CASSVDRTGGRDTQYF.

The chain employs TRBV30 and TRBJ1-2, with TRBD1 matching over 10 bases. The CDR3 contains 15 residues. V trimming: 4 bases; J trimming: 4 bases; junction bases outside the gene matches: 9. CDR1 and CDR2 (germline): GTSNPN, SVGIG (reference sequence). The CDR3: CAWTSPGQGLYGYTF. Here the CDR3 DNA reads TGTGCCTGGACCTCGCCGGGACAGGGGCTCTATGGCTACACCTTC.

CDR3 coding DNA: TGTGCCAGCAGCTTGGGAGGGGGGCAACCCCAGCATTTT. Translating gives CASSLGGGQPQHF. The chain is built from TRBV5-6 and TRBJ1-5, with D perhaps TRBD1 (6 bases). From germline, CDR1 is SGHDT and CDR2 YYEEEE. Trimming removed 0 bases from V and 10 bases from J, with 11 bases in between. The CDR3 runs 13 residues.

This clone has just one count. In DNA, the CDR3 is TGCGCCAGCAGCCAAGCAAAGGAGCTAATGAACACTGAAGCTTTCTTT. Its translation: CASSQAKELMNTEAFF. The chain joins TRBV4-3 to TRBJ1-1, with D unresolved. V gave up 1 base and J gave up 0 bases, with 12 bases separating them. Germline loops: CDR1 LGHNA, CDR2 YSLEER. The CDR3 totals 16 residues.

The chain is built from TRBV6-5 and TRBJ2-7, with unresolved D. Germline CDR1 MNHEY, CDR2 SVGAGI. The CDR3 is 13 residues long. Trimming removed 5 bases at V and 2 bases at J, with 10 bases between. CDR3 amino acids: CASSISRTYEQYF. In nucleotides, the CDR3 is TGTGCCAGCAGTATATCTAGGACCTACGAGCAGTACTTC.

Written as DNA, the CDR3 is TGTGCCAGCAGCTTAGCGGGTACGGGAGGGCCCTACGAGCAGTACTTC. The encoded protein is CASSLAGTGGPYEQYF. V is TRBV7-2 and J is TRBJ2-7, with 8 bases matching TRBD2. The CDR3 consists of 16 residues. Germline V CDR1 and CDR2: SGHTA, FQGNSA. With V trimmed by 0 bases and J by 2 bases, 6 bases remained unmatched. Full variable domain (missing parts from reference TRBV7-2 and TRBJ2-7): GAGVSQSPSNKVTEKGKDVELRCDPISGHTALYWYRQSLGQGLEFLIYFQGNSAPDKSGLPSDRFSAERTGGSVSTLTIQRTQQEDSAVYLCASSLAGTGGPYEQYFGPGTRLTVT.

V is TRBV7-2 and J is TRBJ1-5; 7 nucleotides line up with TRBD1. This CDR3 has 15 residues. V was clipped by 4 bases and J by 4 bases; unmatched bases: 7. Germline CDR1 SGHTA, CDR2 FQGNSA. CDR3 nucleotides: TGTGCCAGCAGCTCCCAGGGGGTGATTAATCAGCCCCAGCATTTT. This gives the protein CASSSQGVINQPQHF.

This chain uses TRBV12-5 with TRBJ1-2; 7 nucleotides agree with TRBD1. V was clipped by 6 bases and J by 4 bases; unmatched bases: 8. CDR1 and CDR2 (germline): LGHNT, FRNRAP. The CDR3 runs 14 residues. This CDR3 reads CASGPSGQIYGYTF. CDR3 nucleotide sequence: TGTGCTAGTGGCCCGTCGGGACAGATCTATGGCTACACCTTC.

In regard to this clone: The sample holds other DNA sequences that translate to the same CDR3. The chain links TRBV6-5 to TRBJ1-1; tentatively, D is TRBD1 (5 bases). The V gene's germline CDR1 is MNHEY and CDR2 SVGAGI. The CDR3 spans 11 residues. Trimming took off 5 bases at V and 4 bases at J, with 5 bases between the two ends. The CDR3 protein is CASSRGTEAFF. DNA of the CDR3: TGTGCCAGCAGTAGGGGCACTGAAGCTTTCTTT.

The J gene is TRBJ2-7, the V gene TRBV25-1; 7 bases align to TRBD1. V lost 4 bases, J lost 4 bases, and 4 bases stayed unmatched. The CDR3 contains 13 residues. The V gene's germline CDR1 is MGHDK and CDR2 SYGVNS. CDR3 bases: TGTGCCAGCAGTGTTGACAGGGTATACGAGCAGTACTTC. Its protein is CASSVDRVYEQYF.

V is TRBV5-5 and J is TRBJ1-1; 7 bases fit TRBD1. CDR1 and CDR2 (germline): SGHKS, YYEKEE (reference sequence). The CDR3 is 18 amino acids. The V and J ends lost 4 bases and 0 bases, in that order; junction bases with no gene match: 15. CDR3 sequence: CASSDRQGFLGLNTEAFF. The CDR3 DNA reads TGTGCCAGCAGCGATCGACAGGGTTTTTTAGGGTTGAACACTGAAGCTTTCTTT.

This clone was counted a few times. This could be a read error, since a much larger clone is one nucleotide away. In the same sample, other DNA sequences code for this CDR3. The chain's CDR3 is CASSVEGAENTEAFF. In DNA form, the CDR3 reads TGTGCCAGCAGCGTAGAAGGAGCGGAGAACACTGAAGCTTTCTTT. The gene calls are TRBV9 and TRBJ1-1; D is unresolved. The CDR3 sequence is 15 residues long. Germline V gene sequence: CDR1 SGDLS, CDR2 YYNGEE. Trimming left V 0 bases short and J 1 base short, with 10 bases between.

The chain couples TRBV5-5 to TRBJ2-7, with TRBD1 matching over 12 bases. The germline V gene has CDR1 SGHKS and CDR2 YYEKEE (reference sequence). The CDR3 is 20 residues long. The junction had 14 bases not matched to a gene; V was cut back by 0 bases and J by 1 base. CDR3 sequence reads: CASSLASGGQGATISYEQYF. The CDR3 coding sequence is TGTGCCAGCAGCTTGGCTTCGGGGGGACAGGGGGCCACTATATCCTACGAGCAGTACTTC.

The chain combines TRBV11-2 with TRBJ1-2; the D gene is possibly TRBD1 (5 bases). The germline CDR1 and CDR2 sequences are SGHAT and FQNNGV. There are 14 residues in the CDR3. V lost 5 bases and J lost 8, with 18 bases in between. CDR3 coding DNA: TGTGCCAGCAGCCGGGGGACGGGCTCGGTGGGCTACACCTTC. Its translation is CASSRGTGSVGYTF.

The chain uses TRBV7-2 and TRBJ2-4; 9 nucleotides agree with TRBD1. CDR1 and CDR2 from the germline V gene are SGHTA and FQGNSA. The CDR3 totals 17 residues. Trimming cost V 5 bases and J 2 bases; bases outside gene matches: 10. The CDR3 DNA reads TGTGCCAGCAGCCACTTCCCGACAGGGGGGTCCAAAAACATTCAGTACTTC. Translating gives CASSHFPTGGSKNIQYF.

The chain has TRBV10-3 and TRBJ1-1, with unresolved D. V was cut by 6 bases and J by 0 bases, with 5 bases left in between. The CDR3 has 12 residues. Germline CDR1 ENHRY, CDR2 SYGVKD. CDR3: CAIRTVNTEAFF. The CDR3 coding sequence is TGTGCCATCAGGACGGTGAACACTGAAGCTTTCTTT.

This rearrangement joins TRBV19 to TRBJ1-3; TRBD1 aligns across 7 bases. CDR1 and CDR2 (germline): LNHDA, SQIVND (reference sequence). The length of the CDR3 is 14 residues. The CDR3 here is CASRGTLRGNTIYF. For the CDR3, the DNA is TGTGCTTCCAGGGGGACTCTTCGTGGAAACACCATATATTTT.

In this sample, this clone turned up once. The chain links TRBV5-4 to TRBJ1-3, with 7 nucleotides matching TRBD1. J lost 3 bases, V lost 3 bases, and 9 bases had no gene match. Per the germline V gene, CDR1 is SGHNT and CDR2 is YYREEE (reference sequence). This CDR3 contains 16 residues. As DNA, the CDR3 is TGTGCCAGCAGCTGGGACAGCCCGGTCGGTGGAAACACCATATATTTT. Its translation: CASSWDSPVGGNTIYF. Supplemented by reference TRBV5-4 and TRBJ1-3, the full variable domain reads ETGVTQSPTHLIKTRGQQVTLRCSSQSGHNTVSWYQQALGQGPQFIFQYYREEENGRGNFPPRFSGLQFPNYSSELNVNALELDDSALYLCASSWDSPVGGNTIYFGEGSWLTVV.

The rearrangement joins TRBV5-1 to TRBJ2-5; D ambiguous. Germline CDR1 reads SGHRS; CDR2 reads YFSETQ. V was clipped by 0 bases and J by 0 bases, with 3 bases between them. The CDR3 has 13 amino acids. The CDR3 coding sequence is TGCGCCAGCAGCTTGGGATACCAAGAGACCCAGTACTTC. Protein product: CASSLGYQETQYF.

V and J are TRBV5-6 and TRBJ1-6; D is undetermined. V gave up 0 bases and J gave up 10 bases, with 14 bases separating them. This CDR3 region has 15 residues. The V gene's germline CDR1 is SGHDT and CDR2 YYEEEE. The chain's CDR3 is CASSLVPGSNSPLHF. The CDR3 DNA reads TGTGCCAGCAGCTTGGTGCCGGGCAGTAACTCACCCCTCCACTTT. The variable domain in full, completed from reference TRBV5-6 and TRBJ1-6, reads DAGVTQSPTHLIKTRGQQVTLRCSPKSGHDTVSWYQQALGQGPQFIFQYYEEEERQRGNFPDRFSGHQFPNYSSELNVNALLLGDSALYLCASSLVPGSNSPLHFGNGTRLTVT.

The chain couples TRBV7-9 to TRBJ2-2; 10 bases match TRBD1. Germline lookup yields CDR1 SEHNR and CDR2 FQNEAQ (reference sequence). The CDR3 is 15 amino acids. V lost 5 bases to trimming and J lost 7 bases; unmatched junction nucleotides: 7. The CDR3 DNA is TGTGCCAGCAGCCTCGGGACAGGGGAGGTCGGGGAGCTGTTTTTT. Protein product: CASSLGTGEVGELFF.

CDR3 bases: TGTGCCACCAGCAGAGTTCGCGGGGTTAGCGATTGGGACGAGCAGTACTTC. This gives the protein CATSRVRGVSDWDEQYF. The V gene is TRBV15, the J gene TRBJ2-7; possible D gene TRBD2, 6 bases. CDR3 size: 17 residues. V lost 1 base and J 5 bases, leaving 21 bases between the germline ends. Germline CDR1 and CDR2: LNHNV and YYDKDF (reference sequence).

V gene TRBV30 combines with J gene TRBJ2-1; TRBD2 matches 8 bases. The CDR3 has 14 amino acids. V was clipped by 5 bases and J by 8 bases; unmatched bases: 11. The germline V gene has CDR1 GTSNPN and CDR2 SVGIG (reference sequence). The CDR3 bases are TGTGCCTGGCAGTGGGAGCGGGGGATATATGAGCAGTTCTTC. Its protein is CAWQWERGIYEQFF.

This clone has more than one count but fewer than ten. The chain carries TRBV7-2 and TRBJ2-1; D is perhaps TRBD1 (6 bases). The CDR3 sequence is 12 residues long. Trimming stripped 6 bases from V and 6 bases from J, with 9 bases between. Germline V gene data show CDR1 as SGHTA and CDR2 as FQGNSA. CDR3: CASRLQGNEQFF. In nucleotides, the CDR3 is TGTGCCAGCAGGCTACAGGGCAATGAGCAGTTCTTC.

The chain employs TRBV5-4 and TRBJ2-7; 7 nucleotides agree with TRBD1. The V gene end was trimmed by 2 bases and the J gene end by 4 bases; junction bases not matched to a gene: 3. Germline-derived CDR1 and CDR2 are SGHNT and YYREEE (reference sequence). This CDR3 contains 13 residues. The CDR3 spells CASSFTGEYEQYF. In DNA, the CDR3 is TGTGCCAGCAGCTTTACAGGGGAGTACGAGCAGTACTTC.